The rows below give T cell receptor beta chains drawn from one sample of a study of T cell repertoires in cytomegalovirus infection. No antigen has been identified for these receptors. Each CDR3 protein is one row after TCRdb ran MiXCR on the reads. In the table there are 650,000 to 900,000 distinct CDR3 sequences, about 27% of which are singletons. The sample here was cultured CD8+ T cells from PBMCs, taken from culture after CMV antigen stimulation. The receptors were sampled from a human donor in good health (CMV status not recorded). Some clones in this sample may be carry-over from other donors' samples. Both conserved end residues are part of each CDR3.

CDR3 protein: CASLVAGELFF
J gene: TRBJ2-2
CDR3 length: 11
V gene: TRBV2

CDR3 protein: CASSFIGGDTEAFF
J gene: TRBJ1-1
CDR3 length: 14
V gene: TRBV27

CDR3 protein: CASSAQGRVAEAFF
J gene: TRBJ1-1
CDR3 length: 14
V gene: TRBV6-7

CDR3 protein: CASSSSNPQVGGRETQYF
J gene: TRBJ2-5
CDR3 length: 18
V gene: TRBV7-6

CDR3 protein: CASFGGAVYGYTF
J gene: TRBJ1-2
CDR3 length: 13
V gene: TRBV6-5

CDR3 protein: CASSLAASGHNEQFF
J gene: TRBJ2-1
CDR3 length: 15
V gene: TRBV5-8

CDR3 protein: CASSQVQTNYGYTF
J gene: TRBJ1-2
CDR3 length: 14
V gene: TRBV4-3

CDR3 protein: CASSFRGNGELFF
J gene: TRBJ2-2
CDR3 length: 13
V gene: TRBV7-8

CDR3 protein: CATSGRMVETQYF
J gene: TRBJ2-5
CDR3 length: 13
V gene: TRBV15

CDR3 protein: CASSLQGPYTNYGYTF
J gene: TRBJ1-2
CDR3 length: 16
V gene: TRBV6-6

CDR3 protein: CASSLGPGGASYEQFF
J gene: TRBJ2-1
CDR3 length: 16
V gene: TRBV7-6

CDR3 protein: CASSLKDGVANSPLHF
J gene: TRBJ1-6
CDR3 length: 16
V gene: TRBV27

CDR3 protein: CASSEEDSYEKLFF
J gene: TRBJ1-4
CDR3 length: 14
V gene: TRBV6-1

CDR3 protein: CASSAGRGGTGGRFF
J gene: TRBJ2-2
CDR3 length: 15
V gene: TRBV9

CDR3 protein: CASQTGWRPQETQYF
J gene: TRBJ2-5
CDR3 length: 15
V gene: TRBV6-8

CDR3 protein: CATSRGVGNQPQHF
J gene: TRBJ1-5
CDR3 length: 14
V gene: TRBV15

CDR3 protein: CASSDAEEAFF
J gene: TRBJ1-1
CDR3 length: 11
V gene: TRBV6-5

CDR3 protein: CASSLGTGRAWGTDTQYF
J gene: TRBJ2-3
CDR3 length: 18
V gene: TRBV7-8

CDR3 protein: CASSLGGLNGYTF
J gene: TRBJ1-2
CDR3 length: 13
V gene: TRBV7-8

CDR3 protein: CASSGTDGTTVSGELFF
J gene: TRBJ2-2
CDR3 length: 17
V gene: TRBV2

CDR3 protein: CASSQPGQGNYNEQFF
J gene: TRBJ2-1
CDR3 length: 16
V gene: TRBV14

CDR3 protein: CATSPQGDTQYF
J gene: TRBJ2-3
CDR3 length: 12
V gene: TRBV15

CDR3 protein: CASSLYQGNTEAFF
J gene: TRBJ1-1
CDR3 length: 14
V gene: TRBV5-1

CDR3 protein: CASSQALGGLGETQYF
J gene: TRBJ2-5
CDR3 length: 16
V gene: TRBV3-1

CDR3 protein: CSVPNDRDYGYTF
J gene: TRBJ1-2
CDR3 length: 13
V gene: TRBV29-1

CDR3 protein: CASSYFVPAISGQDQETQYF
J gene: TRBJ2-5
CDR3 length: 20
V gene: TRBV6-5

CDR3 protein: CAISEGDRNTEAFF
J gene: TRBJ1-1
CDR3 length: 14
V gene: TRBV10-3

CDR3 protein: CASSQGREFGYTF
J gene: TRBJ1-2
CDR3 length: 13
V gene: TRBV4-3

CDR3 protein: CASSPTGQGNGYTF
J gene: TRBJ1-2
CDR3 length: 14
V gene: TRBV27

CDR3 protein: CASSFGGQSGYTF
J gene: TRBJ1-2
CDR3 length: 13
V gene: TRBV7-2

CDR3 protein: CASSSTYDLNRGLTDTQYF
J gene: TRBJ2-3
CDR3 length: 19
V gene: TRBV6-6

CDR3 protein: CASSEVRDNQPQHF
J gene: TRBJ1-5
CDR3 length: 14
V gene: TRBV10-2

CDR3 protein: CASSQEHRGGSGYTF
J gene: TRBJ1-2
CDR3 length: 15
V gene: TRBV19

CDR3 protein: CSANQPLAGATDTQYF
J gene: TRBJ2-3
CDR3 length: 16
V gene: TRBV20-1

CDR3 protein: CASSGDWASYNEQFF
J gene: TRBJ2-1
CDR3 length: 15
V gene: TRBV6-1

CDR3 protein: CASRRRGDPRGTDTQYF
J gene: TRBJ2-3
CDR3 length: 17
V gene: TRBV7-8